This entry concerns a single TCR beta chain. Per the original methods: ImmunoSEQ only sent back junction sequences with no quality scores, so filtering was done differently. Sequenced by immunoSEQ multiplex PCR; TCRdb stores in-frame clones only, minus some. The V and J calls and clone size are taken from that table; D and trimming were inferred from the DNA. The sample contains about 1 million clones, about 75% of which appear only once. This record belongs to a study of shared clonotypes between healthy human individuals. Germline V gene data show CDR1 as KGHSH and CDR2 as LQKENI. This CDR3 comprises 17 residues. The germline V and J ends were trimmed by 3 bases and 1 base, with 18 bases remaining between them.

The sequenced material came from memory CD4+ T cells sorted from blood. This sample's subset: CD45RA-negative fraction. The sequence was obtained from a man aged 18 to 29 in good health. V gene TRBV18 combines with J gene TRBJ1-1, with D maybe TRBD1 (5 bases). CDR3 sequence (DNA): TGTGCCAGCTCACCCCTGGACACGTTCCGATCGAACACTGAAGCTTTCTTT. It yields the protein CASSPLDTFRSNTEAFF.